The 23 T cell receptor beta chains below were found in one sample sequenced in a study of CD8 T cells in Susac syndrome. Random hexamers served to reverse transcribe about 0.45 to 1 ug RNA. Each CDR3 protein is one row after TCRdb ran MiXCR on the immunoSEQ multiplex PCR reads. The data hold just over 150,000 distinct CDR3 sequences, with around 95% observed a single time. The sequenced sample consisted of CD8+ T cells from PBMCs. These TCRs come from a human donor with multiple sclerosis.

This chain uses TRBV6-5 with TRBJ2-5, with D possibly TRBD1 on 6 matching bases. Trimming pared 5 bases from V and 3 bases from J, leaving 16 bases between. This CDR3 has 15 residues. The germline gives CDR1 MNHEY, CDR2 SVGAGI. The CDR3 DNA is TGTGCCAGCAGTACCCGCCCGGACAGCAAAGAGACCCAGTACTTC. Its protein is CASSTRPDSKETQYF.

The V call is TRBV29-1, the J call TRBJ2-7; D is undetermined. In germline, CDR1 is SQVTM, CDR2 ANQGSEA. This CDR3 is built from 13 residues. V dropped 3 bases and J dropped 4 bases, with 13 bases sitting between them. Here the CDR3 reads CSVDTGVFYEQYF. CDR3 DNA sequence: TGCAGCGTTGATACTGGGGTTTTTTACGAGCAGTACTTC.

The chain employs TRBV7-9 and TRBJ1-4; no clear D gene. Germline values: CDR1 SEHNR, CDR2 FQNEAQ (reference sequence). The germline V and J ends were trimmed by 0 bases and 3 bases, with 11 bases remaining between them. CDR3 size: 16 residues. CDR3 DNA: TGTGCCAGCAGCTTAGCGAAGGGTCAAGCTAATGAAAAACTGTTTTTT. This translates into CASSLAKGQANEKLFF.

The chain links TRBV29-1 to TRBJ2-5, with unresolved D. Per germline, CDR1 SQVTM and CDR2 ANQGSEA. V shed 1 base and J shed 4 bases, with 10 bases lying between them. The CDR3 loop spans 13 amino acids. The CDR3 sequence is CSVEVEAGETQYF. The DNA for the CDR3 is TGCAGCGTTGAAGTGGAAGCTGGAGAGACCCAGTACTTC.

In DNA, the CDR3 is TGTGCCAGCAGCTCTATCAGGGGTTACGAGCAGTACTTC. Its translation: CASSSIRGYEQYF. The chain joins TRBV13 to TRBJ2-7; possibly TRBD1 for D (6 bases). The CDR3 is 13 residues long. Trimming shortened V by 4 bases and J by 4 bases, and 11 bases separated the two germline ends. Germline V lookup: CDR1 PRHDT, CDR2 FYEKMQ (reference sequence).

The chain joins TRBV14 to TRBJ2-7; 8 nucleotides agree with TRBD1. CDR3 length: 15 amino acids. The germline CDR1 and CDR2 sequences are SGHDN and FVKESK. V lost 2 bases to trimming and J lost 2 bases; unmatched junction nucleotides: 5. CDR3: CASSQRTGFPYEQYF. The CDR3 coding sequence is TGTGCCAGCAGCCAAAGGACAGGGTTTCCCTACGAGCAGTACTTC.

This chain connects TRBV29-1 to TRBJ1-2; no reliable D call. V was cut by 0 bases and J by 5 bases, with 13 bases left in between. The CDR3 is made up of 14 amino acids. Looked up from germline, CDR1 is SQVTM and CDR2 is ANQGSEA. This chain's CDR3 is CSVEDPRLHYGYTF. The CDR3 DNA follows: TGCAGCGTTGAAGATCCGCGGCTCCATTATGGCTACACCTTC.

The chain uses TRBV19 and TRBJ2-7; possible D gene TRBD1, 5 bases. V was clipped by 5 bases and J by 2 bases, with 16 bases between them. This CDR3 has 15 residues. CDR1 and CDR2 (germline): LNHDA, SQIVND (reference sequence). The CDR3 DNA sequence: TGTGCCAGTAGTCCCAGGGATTCGCCCCCCTACGAGCAGTACTTC. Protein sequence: CASSPRDSPPYEQYF.

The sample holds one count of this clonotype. The CDR3 bases are TGTGCCAGCAGCGTAGCCCAAGCCGCTCTCAGCTCTGGGGCCAACGTCCTGACTTTC. Translated, it gives CASSVAQAALSSGANVLTF. The genes are TRBV9 and TRBJ2-6, with D hard to call. The V gene's germline CDR1 is SGDLS and CDR2 YYNGEE. Trimming removed 0 bases at V and 0 bases at J, with 16 bases between. The CDR3 sequence is 19 residues long. Complete variable domain (other parts from reference TRBV9 and TRBJ2-6): DSGVTQTPKHLITATGQRVTLRCSPRSGDLSVYWYQQSLDQGLQFLIQYYNGEERAKGNILERFSAQQFPDLHSELNLSSLELGDSALYFCASSVAQAALSSGANVLTFGAGSRLTVL.

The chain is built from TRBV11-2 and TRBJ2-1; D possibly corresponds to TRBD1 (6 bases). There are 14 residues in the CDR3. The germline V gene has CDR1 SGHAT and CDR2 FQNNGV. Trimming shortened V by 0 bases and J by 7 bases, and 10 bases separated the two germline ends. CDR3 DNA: TGTGCCAGCAGCTTAGAGGGCAGGGGTAATGAGCAGTTCTTC. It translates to CASSLEGRGNEQFF.

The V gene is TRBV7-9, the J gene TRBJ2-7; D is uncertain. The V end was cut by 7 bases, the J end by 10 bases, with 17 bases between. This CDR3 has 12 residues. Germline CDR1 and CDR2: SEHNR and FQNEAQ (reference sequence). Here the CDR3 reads CASTDLHDQQYF. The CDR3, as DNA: TGTGCCAGCACCGATCTTCATGACCAACAGTACTTC.

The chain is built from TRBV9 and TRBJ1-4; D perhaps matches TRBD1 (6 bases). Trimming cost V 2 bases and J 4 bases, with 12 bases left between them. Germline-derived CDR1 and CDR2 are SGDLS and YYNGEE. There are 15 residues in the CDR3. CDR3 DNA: TGTGCCAGCAGCGTCACAGGGCGGGATAATGAAAAACTGTTTTTT. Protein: CASSVTGRDNEKLFF.

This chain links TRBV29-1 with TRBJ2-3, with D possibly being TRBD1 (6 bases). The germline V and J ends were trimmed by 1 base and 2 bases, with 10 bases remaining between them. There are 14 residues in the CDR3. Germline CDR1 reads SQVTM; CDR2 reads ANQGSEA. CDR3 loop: CSVEGAGVTDTQYF. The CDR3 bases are TGCAGCGTTGAAGGAGCAGGGGTCACAGATACGCAGTATTTT.

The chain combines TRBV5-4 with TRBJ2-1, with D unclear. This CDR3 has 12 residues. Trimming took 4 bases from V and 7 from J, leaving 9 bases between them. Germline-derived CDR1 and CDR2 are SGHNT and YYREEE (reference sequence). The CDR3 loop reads CASSPIGNEQFF. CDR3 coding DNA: TGTGCCAGCAGCCCAATCGGTAATGAGCAGTTCTTC.

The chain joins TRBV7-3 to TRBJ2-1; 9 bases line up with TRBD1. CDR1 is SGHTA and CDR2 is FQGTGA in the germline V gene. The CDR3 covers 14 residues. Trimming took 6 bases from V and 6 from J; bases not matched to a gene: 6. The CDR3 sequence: CASRLTGGFNEQFF. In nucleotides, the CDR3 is TGTGCCAGCAGGCTTACAGGGGGCTTCAATGAGCAGTTCTTC.

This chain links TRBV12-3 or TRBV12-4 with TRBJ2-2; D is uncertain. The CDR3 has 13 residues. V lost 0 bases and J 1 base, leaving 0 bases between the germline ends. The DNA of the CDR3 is TGTGCCAGCAGTTTAGCGAACACCGGGGAGCTGTTTTTT. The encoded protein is CASSLANTGELFF.

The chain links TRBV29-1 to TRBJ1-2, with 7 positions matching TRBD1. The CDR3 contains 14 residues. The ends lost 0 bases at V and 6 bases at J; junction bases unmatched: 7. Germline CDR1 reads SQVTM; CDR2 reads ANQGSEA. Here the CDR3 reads CSVEDPDRVHGYTF. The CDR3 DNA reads TGCAGCGTTGAAGATCCTGACAGGGTCCATGGCTACACCTTC.

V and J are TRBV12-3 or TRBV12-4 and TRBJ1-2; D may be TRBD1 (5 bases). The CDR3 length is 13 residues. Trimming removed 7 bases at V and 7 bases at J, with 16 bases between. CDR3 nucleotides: TGTGCCAGCAAACCAGGCGGGGGTGGTGGCTACACCTTC. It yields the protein CASKPGGGGGYTF.

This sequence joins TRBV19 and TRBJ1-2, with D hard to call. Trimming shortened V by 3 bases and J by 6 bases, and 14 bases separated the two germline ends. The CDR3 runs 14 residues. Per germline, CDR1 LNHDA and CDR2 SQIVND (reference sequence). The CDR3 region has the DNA TGTGCCAGTAGTATGGACGGGGTAATAGATGGCTACACCTTC. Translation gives CASSMDGVIDGYTF.

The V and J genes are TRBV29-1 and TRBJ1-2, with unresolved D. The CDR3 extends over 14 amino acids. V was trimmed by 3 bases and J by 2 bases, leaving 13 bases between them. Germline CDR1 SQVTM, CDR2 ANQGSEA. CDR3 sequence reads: CSVERPTWNYGYTF. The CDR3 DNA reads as TGCAGCGTTGAGAGGCCCACTTGGAACTATGGCTACACCTTC.

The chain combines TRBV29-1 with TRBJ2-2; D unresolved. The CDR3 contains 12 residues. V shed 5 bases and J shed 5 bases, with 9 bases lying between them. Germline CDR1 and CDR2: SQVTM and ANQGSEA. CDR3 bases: TGCAGCGTTCCAAGGGATACCGGGGAGCTGTTTTTT. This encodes CSVPRDTGELFF.

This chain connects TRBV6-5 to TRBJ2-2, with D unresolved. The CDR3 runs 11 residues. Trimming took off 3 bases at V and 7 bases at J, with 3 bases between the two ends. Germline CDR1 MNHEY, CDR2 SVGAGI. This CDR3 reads CASSYGGELFF. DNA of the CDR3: TGTGCCAGCAGTTATGGCGGGGAGCTGTTTTTT.

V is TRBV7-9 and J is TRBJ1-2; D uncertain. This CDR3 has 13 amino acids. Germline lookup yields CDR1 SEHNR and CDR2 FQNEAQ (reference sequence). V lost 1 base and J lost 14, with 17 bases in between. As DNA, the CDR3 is TGTGCCAGCAGCTTAGACCCAGACCCGCTAGAAACCTTC. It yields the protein CASSLDPDPLETF.